The T cell receptor (beta chain) described here comes from a study of blood T cell repertoires in COVID-19. Study-wide background: The cDNA or gDNA used as material had been derived from T cells, B-cell-depleted T cells, or PBMCs.

Original processing methods: Reference gene primer amplification in the assay estimated nucleated cell counts. Profiling relied on immunoSEQ multiplex PCR, and the TCRdb table lists in-frame clones only, not all of them. That table supplies the V and J calls and clone size; D and trimming were determined from the DNA. The data contain over 45,000 clones, roughly 80% of them singletons. The sample comprised peripheral blood. This sequence was found in a middle-aged man with acute or convalescent COVID-19.

DNA for the CDR3: TGTGCCAGCAGACAAGGGGGAGGGTTTGAAGCTTTCTTT. Amino acids: CASRQGGGFEAFF. V and J are TRBV28 and TRBJ1-1, with D possibly being TRBD1 (6 bases). Germline CDR1 is MDHEN and CDR2 is SYDVKM. The V end was cut by 6 bases, the J end by 7 bases, with 15 bases between. The CDR3 is 13 amino acids.